The 10 T cell receptor beta chains below all came from one sample that was sequenced in a study of PD-L1 blockade in urothelial cancer. The data were produced by immunoSEQ multiplex PCR, yet TCRdb's version contains in-frame clones alone and is incomplete. Here the sample spans around 71,000 clones, around four fifths being singletons. As to time point: pretreatment peripheral blood. This sample comprised PBMCs, obtained around atezolizumab (anti-PD-L1) treatment. All receptors come from a man aged 40-55 years with urothelial cancer.

The V and J genes are TRBV30 and TRBJ2-4, with a tentative D call TRBD1 (5 bases). CDR1 and CDR2 from the germline V gene are GTSNPN and SVGIG (reference sequence). V was clipped by 2 bases and J by 0 bases, with 17 bases between them. This CDR3 has 17 residues. The DNA of the CDR3 is TGTGCCTGGAGTTCACCCTTGCAGGGCCTAGCCAAAAACATTCAGTACTTC. This sequence encodes CAWSSPLQGLAKNIQYF.

This clone was counted once. The chain has TRBV5-1 and TRBJ2-3; tentatively, D is TRBD2 (6 bases). The germline V gene encodes CDR1 SGHRS and CDR2 YFSETQ. Trimming removed 0 bases at V and 5 bases at J, with 13 bases between. This CDR3 has 15 amino acids. This chain's CDR3 is CASSLAVQGGDTQYF. CDR3 in DNA: TGCGCCAGCAGCTTGGCCGTTCAGGGAGGAGATACGCAGTATTTT.

V usage is TRBV28 and J usage is TRBJ2-7; tentatively, D is TRBD2 (5 bases). The CDR3 is 13 amino acids. Trimming stripped 8 bases from V and 1 base from J, with 12 bases between. CDR1 and CDR2 from the germline V gene are MDHEN and SYDVKM. In nucleotides, the CDR3 is TGTGCCAGCTGCGCGGGCTTGTCCTACGAGCAGTACTTC. This sequence encodes CASCAGLSYEQYF.

The chain recombines TRBV10-3 with TRBJ1-3; TRBD1 is a possible D gene (5 bases). CDR3 length: 16 amino acids. V dropped 5 bases and J dropped 4 bases, with 18 bases sitting between them. Germline CDR1 is ENHRY and CDR2 is SYGVKD. CDR3 coding DNA: TGTGCCATCAGTACCTCGCTATCAGGGCCAGGAAACACCATATATTTT. It is translated as CAISTSLSGPGNTIYF.

The chain recombines TRBV6-6 with TRBJ2-5; D may be TRBD2 (7 bases). This CDR3 is 14 amino acids long. Germline CDR1 and CDR2: MNHNY and SVGAGI (reference sequence). The V gene lost 2 bases and the J gene lost 4 bases, with 11 bases spanning the gap. The CDR3 nucleotides read TGTGCCAGCAGTTACGGGGGGGCGCCAGAGACCCAGTACTTC. This gives the protein CASSYGGAPETQYF.

Of note for this clone: This may come from a read error, since a much larger clone is one base off. This chain uses TRBV30 with TRBJ1-1, with D perhaps matching TRBD1 (6 bases). This CDR3 contains 12 residues. Trimming removed 3 bases from V and 9 bases from J, with 14 bases in between. Per germline, CDR1 GTSNPN and CDR2 SVGIG (reference sequence). The CDR3 region has the DNA TGTGCCTGGAGCCCCGACAGGAACCAAGCTTTCTTT. This codes for CAWSPDRNQAFF.

The V gene is TRBV6-5, the J gene TRBJ2-7, with 10 bases identical to TRBD2. Germline V gene lookup returns CDR1 MNHEY and CDR2 SVGAGI. V was pared by 0 bases and J by 0 bases, with 2 bases of the junction left unmatched. This CDR3 contains 16 residues. DNA for the CDR3: TGTGCCAGCAGTTACTCAGCGGGAGGGTCCTCCTACGAGCAGTACTTC. It is translated as CASSYSAGGSSYEQYF.

This chain connects TRBV6-4 to TRBJ2-7, with TRBD1 matching over 8 bases. The germline V gene has CDR1 MRHNA and CDR2 SNTAGT. The V segment lost 6 bases and the J segment 0 bases; nucleotides outside the gene matches: 4. This CDR3 region has 14 residues. CDR3 DNA: TGTGCCAGCAGCGAACAGGGGGGCTCCTACGAGCAGTACTTC. Its protein product is CASSEQGGSYEQYF.

This chain joins TRBV7-8 and TRBJ1-5; D possibly corresponds to TRBD1 (6 bases). V was trimmed by 5 bases and J by 4 bases, leaving 9 bases between them. The CDR3 extends over 13 amino acids. The V gene's germline CDR1 is SGHVS and CDR2 FQNEAQ. The CDR3 sequence is CASSIQGNQPQHF. The CDR3 coding sequence is TGTGCCAGCAGCATACAGGGAAATCAGCCCCAGCATTTT.

The V call is TRBV27, the J call TRBJ1-4; D perhaps matches TRBD1 (5 bases). V was clipped by 2 bases and J by 4 bases, with 8 bases between them. This CDR3 has 14 residues. Germline CDR1 and CDR2: MNHEY and SMNVEV (reference sequence). The CDR3 nucleotides are TGTGCCAGCAGTTTACGACAGTATAATGAAAAACTGTTTTTT. It translates to CASSLRQYNEKLFF.